This is a list of T cell receptor beta chains from one sample in a study of blood T cell repertoires in COVID-19. Using immunoSEQ multiplex PCR, the repertoire was profiled, and TCRdb retains in-frame clones only, with some absent. The top ten hold about 15% of the sample, which has 100,000 to 150,000 clones, 65% to 85% seen once. Material for sequencing was peripheral blood. The receptors were gathered from a man aged 25 to 45 with COVID-19, enrolled during active disease. Each CDR3 is given with its conserved first and last residue. Fields, in order: J gene, clone size, V gene, CDR3 protein. The size of a clone is reported for some rows only, either as once, few or many, or as a class for expanded clones.

TRBJ1-2	-	TRBV13	CASSFRGGNGYTF
TRBJ2-5	-	TRBV7-9	CASSLGDRGETQYF
TRBJ2-2	once	TRBV6-2/TRBV6-3	CASSPEVTGELFF
TRBJ1-3	-	TRBV10-3	CAISAGQGHTIYF
TRBJ2-7	once	TRBV10-3	CAIRGQGIDVSSYEQYF
TRBJ1-5	-	TRBV4-3	CASSQGQGHQPQHF
TRBJ2-2	-	TRBV2	CASQAGGRYTGELFF
TRBJ1-6	-	TRBV4-1	CASSQEGGRERPLHF
TRBJ1-1	-	TRBV4-1	CASSQADSDEAFF
TRBJ2-3	-	TRBV6-5	CASSLGQGAFGDTQYF
TRBJ1-4	few	TRBV28	CASSSSGQSVVELFF
TRBJ1-1	-	TRBV12-3/TRBV12-4	CASRGTGEAFF
TRBJ2-3	-	TRBV9	CASSVGGLAGGWDTQYF
TRBJ1-5	-	TRBV7-2	CASSLGPGLSNQPQHF
TRBJ1-2	many	TRBV6-5	CASSYGGTQGYTF
TRBJ1-3	-	TRBV6-5	CASSPQGAGNTIYF
TRBJ1-1	-	TRBV5-1	CACHPGTGSVLDTEAFF
TRBJ2-3	once	TRBV29-1	CSVGPPGGTADTQYF
TRBJ1-4	-	TRBV12-3/TRBV12-4	CASDTATNEKLFF
TRBJ2-3	once	TRBV5-1	CASSLGTGETDTQYF
TRBJ2-6	-	TRBV7-9	CASSPISGRAPSGANVLTF
TRBJ1-2	-	TRBV5-1	CASSLVAADYGYTF
TRBJ1-6	-	TRBV21-1	CASSPRGDSYNSPLHF
TRBJ2-3	once	TRBV6-2/TRBV6-3	CASSYSDGGTDTQYF
TRBJ1-2	-	TRBV9	CASSVGGQKNYGYTF
TRBJ2-3	-	TRBV28	CASSLGTYTDTQYF
TRBJ1-2	-	TRBV7-2	CASSLATANYGYTF
TRBJ1-1	once	TRBV30	CAWSVGRVTEAFF
TRBJ1-5	many	TRBV7-9	CASSLEGQPQHF
TRBJ1-2	-	TRBV7-2	CASSIFTGPSYGYTF
TRBJ1-1	-	TRBV11-2	CASSSWRGRREAFF
TRBJ1-1	-	TRBV5-1	CASSEGTGGESEAFF
TRBJ2-1	once	TRBV21-1	CASSNIDRGGNEQFF
TRBJ1-4	-	TRBV28	CASTPGGGAETNEKLFF
TRBJ2-7	once	TRBV5-4	CASSLGPPVYEQYF